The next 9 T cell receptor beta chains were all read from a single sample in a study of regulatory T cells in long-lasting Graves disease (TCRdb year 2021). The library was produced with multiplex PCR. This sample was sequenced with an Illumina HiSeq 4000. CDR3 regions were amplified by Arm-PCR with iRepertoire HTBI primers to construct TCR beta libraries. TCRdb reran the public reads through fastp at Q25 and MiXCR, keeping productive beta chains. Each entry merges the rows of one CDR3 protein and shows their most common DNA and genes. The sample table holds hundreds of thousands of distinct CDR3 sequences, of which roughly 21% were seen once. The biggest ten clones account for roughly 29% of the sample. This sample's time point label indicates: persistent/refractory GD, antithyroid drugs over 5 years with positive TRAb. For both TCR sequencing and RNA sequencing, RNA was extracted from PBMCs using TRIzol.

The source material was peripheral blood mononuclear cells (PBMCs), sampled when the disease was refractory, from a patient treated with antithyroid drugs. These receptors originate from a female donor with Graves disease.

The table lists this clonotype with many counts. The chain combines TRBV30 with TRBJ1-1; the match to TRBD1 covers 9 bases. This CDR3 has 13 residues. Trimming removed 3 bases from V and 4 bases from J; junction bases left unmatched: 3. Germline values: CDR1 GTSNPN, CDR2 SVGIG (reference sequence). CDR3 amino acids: CAWSRQGGTEAFF. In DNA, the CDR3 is TGTGCCTGGAGCAGACAGGGGGGCACTGAAGCTTTCTTT.

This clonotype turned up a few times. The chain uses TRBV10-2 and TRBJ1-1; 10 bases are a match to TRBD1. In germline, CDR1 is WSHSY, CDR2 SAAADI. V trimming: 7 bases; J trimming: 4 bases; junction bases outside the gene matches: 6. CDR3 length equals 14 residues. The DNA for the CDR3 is TGCGCCAGCACCGAGACAGGGGGCGGCACTGAAGCTTTCTTT. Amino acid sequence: CASTETGGGTEAFF.

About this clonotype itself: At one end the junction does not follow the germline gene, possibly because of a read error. CDR3 sequence (DNA): TGTGCCAACAGCTTAGGTCGGGGTAGCGGGGTAAACCGTGGGGCCAACGTCCTGACTTTC. Translating gives CANSLGRGSGVNRGANVLTF. J is TRBJ2-6 and V is TRBV7-2, with TRBD2 matching 8 bases. The CDR3 spans 20 residues. The germline V gene has CDR1 SGHTA and CDR2 FQGNSA.

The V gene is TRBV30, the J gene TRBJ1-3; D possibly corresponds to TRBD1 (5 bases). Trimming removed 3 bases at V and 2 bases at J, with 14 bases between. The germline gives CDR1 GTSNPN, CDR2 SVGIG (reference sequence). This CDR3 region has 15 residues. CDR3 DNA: TGTGCCTGGAGCCCCGGGGGGACGGCTGGAAACACCATATATTTT. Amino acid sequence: CAWSPGGTAGNTIYF.

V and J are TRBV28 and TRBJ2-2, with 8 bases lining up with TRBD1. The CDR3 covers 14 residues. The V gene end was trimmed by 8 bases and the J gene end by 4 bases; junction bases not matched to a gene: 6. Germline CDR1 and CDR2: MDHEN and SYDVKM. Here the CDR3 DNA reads TGTGCCAGCTTCCGGGACAGGAGCACCGGGGAGCTGTTTTTT. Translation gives CASFRDRSTGELFF.

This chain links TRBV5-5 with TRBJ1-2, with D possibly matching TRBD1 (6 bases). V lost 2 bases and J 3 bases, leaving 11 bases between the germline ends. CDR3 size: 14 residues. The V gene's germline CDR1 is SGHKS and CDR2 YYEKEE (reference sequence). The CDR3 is CASSFQGLDYGYTF. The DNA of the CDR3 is TGTGCCAGCAGCTTCCAGGGGCTCGACTATGGCTACACCTTC.

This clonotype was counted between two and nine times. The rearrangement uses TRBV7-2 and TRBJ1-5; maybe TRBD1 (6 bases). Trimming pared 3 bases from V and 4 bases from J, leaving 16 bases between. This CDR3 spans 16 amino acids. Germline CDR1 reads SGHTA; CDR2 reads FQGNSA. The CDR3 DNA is TGTGCCAGCAGCTTGAACATCGGACAGAATAATCAGCCCCAGCATTTT. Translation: CASSLNIGQNNQPQHF.

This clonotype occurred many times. For the CDR3, the DNA is TGTGCCTTCAACAGGGGGCTGGGCACTGAAGCTTTCTTT. It specifies CAFNRGLGTEAFF. V is TRBV30 and J is TRBJ1-1; 9 bases are a match to TRBD1. The CDR3 runs 13 residues. The ends lost 7 bases at V and 4 bases at J; junction bases unmatched: 7. CDR1 GTSNPN and CDR2 SVGIG come from the germline V gene (reference sequence). The variable domain in full, completed from reference TRBV30 and TRBJ1-1, reads SQTIHQWPATLVQPVGSPLSLECTVEGTSNPNLYWYRQAAGRGLQLLFYSVGIGQISSEVPQNLSASRPQDRQFILSSKKLLLSDSGFYLCAFNRGLGTEAFFGQGTRLTVV.

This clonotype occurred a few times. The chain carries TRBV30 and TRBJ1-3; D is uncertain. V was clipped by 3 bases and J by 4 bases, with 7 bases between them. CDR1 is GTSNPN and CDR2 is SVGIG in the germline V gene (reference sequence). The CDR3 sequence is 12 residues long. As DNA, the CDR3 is TGTGCCTGGAGAGATTCAGGAAACACCATATATTTT. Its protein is CAWRDSGNTIYF.